This TCR beta chain comes out of a study of blood T cell repertoires in COVID-19. Germline CDR1 is SGHRS and CDR2 is YFSETQ. The CDR3 consists of 13 residues. Trimming took 7 bases from V and 3 from J, leaving 12 bases between them. Here immunoSEQ multiplex PCR was the method, and the copy in TCRdb shows in-frame clones only, minus some. The table lists about 200,000 clones, roughly 82% of them singletons. The source of this sequence is a middle-aged man with acute COVID-19. The sequenced sample consisted of PBMCs or T cells enriched from blood (not recorded which). The gene calls are TRBV5-1 and TRBJ2-3, with D possibly matching TRBD2 (5 bases). The CDR3 nucleotides read TGCGCCAGCGGGAGCCTAGGTACAGATACGCAGTATTTT. Amino acids: CASGSLGTDTQYF.